This section outlines one T cell receptor beta chain sequence together with its context. PCR was performed using 60 Vbeta and 13 Jbeta primers. Generated by immunoSEQ multiplex PCR, the TCRdb table keeps only in-frame clones and is missing some. The sample includes about 140,000 clones, roughly four fifths seen only once; the top ten take about 3.2%. These data come from a study of cytomegalovirus exposure and HLA in healthy donors. Germline CDR1 reads SGHRS; CDR2 reads YFSETQ. V lost 0 bases to trimming and J lost 3 bases, with 10 bases between them. The CDR3 contains 14 residues. The gene calls are TRBV5-1 and TRBJ2-7; D perhaps matches TRBD1 (8 bases). This receptor was identified in a man aged 18 to 29 in good health and CMV-seropositive. Sequencing was performed on PBMCs. DNA of the CDR3: TGCGCCAGCAGCTTGGACAGGGGGGGCTACGAGCAGTACTTC. The encoded protein is CASSLDRGGYEQYF.